A single sample gave rise to the 10 T cell receptor beta chains below, sequenced in a study of cytomegalovirus exposure and HLA in healthy donors. The PCR had 60 Vbeta and 13 Jbeta primers. Here immunoSEQ multiplex PCR was the method, and the copy in TCRdb shows in-frame clones only, minus some. The sample includes about 160,000 clones, over 70% of them seen just once. The sample was PBMCs. Receptors originate from a male donor in good health and CMV-seropositive.

The chain joins TRBV10-3 to TRBJ2-3; D not resolved. Trimming took off 0 bases at V and 6 bases at J, with 13 bases between the two ends. The CDR3 length is 15 residues. The germline V gene has CDR1 ENHRY and CDR2 SYGVKD. The CDR3 here is CAISESGELEDTQYF. Here the CDR3 DNA reads TGTGCCATCAGTGAGTCTGGTGAGTTAGAGGATACGCAGTATTTT.

The count of this clone is one. The rearrangement uses TRBV15 and TRBJ2-5; 7 nucleotides line up with TRBD1. CDR1 LNHNV and CDR2 YYDKDF come from the germline V gene (reference sequence). V dropped 3 bases and J dropped 4; count of bases not matched to a gene: 11. This CDR3 has 16 amino acids. The CDR3 nucleotides read TGTGCCACCAGCAGTGACGACAGGGTAATAGGAGAGACCCAGTACTTC. Protein: CATSSDDRVIGETQYF.

The genes are TRBV6-4 and TRBJ2-3; no firm D call. The length of the CDR3 is 13 residues. Germline loops: CDR1 MRHNA, CDR2 SNTAGT. Between the trimmed V and J ends, which lost 8 bases and 2 bases, there was a span of 11 bases. CDR3 amino acids: CASSSQATDTQYF. CDR3 in DNA: TGTGCCAGCTCTTCCCAGGCCACAGATACGCAGTATTTT.

A few counts support this clone. The J gene is TRBJ2-3, the V gene TRBV5-1, with 9 bases that match TRBD1. The CDR3 spans 17 residues. V shed 5 bases, J shed 0 bases, and the junction held 10 bases outside the gene matches. Per the germline V gene, CDR1 is SGHRS and CDR2 is YFSETQ. CDR3 DNA sequence: TGCGCCAGCAGTCTCGGACAGGGGAGGGTTAGCACAGATACGCAGTATTTT. This sequence encodes CASSLGQGRVSTDTQYF.

The chain couples TRBV10-2 to TRBJ2-5; a weak D match, TRBD2 (5 bases). Trimming left V 6 bases short and J 2 bases short, with 16 bases between. Germline lookup yields CDR1 WSHSY and CDR2 SAAADI. CDR3 length: 15 residues. In nucleotides, the CDR3 is TGCGCCAGCAGGGGCCAGCGGATTCATCAAGAGACCCAGTACTTC. As protein: CASRGQRIHQETQYF.

V gene TRBV14 combines with J gene TRBJ1-6; perhaps TRBD1 as D (5 bases). The CDR3 runs to 14 residues. The germline gives CDR1 SGHDN, CDR2 FVKESK. Trimming pared 3 bases from V and 7 bases from J, leaving 10 bases between. For the CDR3, the DNA is TGTGCCAGCAGCCATCCAGGGCCAAATTCACCCCTCCACTTT. Translating gives CASSHPGPNSPLHF.

The gene calls are TRBV19 and TRBJ1-1; D possibly corresponds to TRBD1 (5 bases). From germline, CDR1 is LNHDA and CDR2 SQIVND (reference sequence). The CDR3 runs to 13 residues. V lost 5 bases, J lost 5 bases, and 12 bases lay in between. Here the CDR3 reads CASSPGGGTEAFF. The CDR3 DNA is TGTGCCAGTAGTCCTGGGGGAGGGACTGAAGCTTTCTTT.

The chain is built from TRBV9 and TRBJ1-2; possibly TRBD1 for D (5 bases). The CDR3 has 13 residues. V dropped 0 bases and J dropped 4 bases, with 7 bases sitting between them. CDR1 and CDR2 (germline): SGDLS, YYNGEE. CDR3 sequence: CASSVGQLYGYTF. CDR3 bases: TGTGCCAGCAGCGTAGGACAGCTCTATGGCTACACCTTC.

This clone appeared a few times. The chain employs TRBV2 and TRBJ1-3; D is possibly TRBD1 (6 bases). The CDR3 length is 13 residues. V lost 9 bases and J lost 4, with 13 bases in between. Germline CDR1 and CDR2: SNHLY and FYNNEI. CDR3 region: CASNRERGNTIYF. The CDR3 DNA reads TGTGCCAGTAACAGGGAGCGAGGAAACACCATATATTTT.

The rearrangement links TRBV28 to TRBJ1-1, with 8 bases aligning to TRBD1. V shed 6 bases and J 0 bases; nucleotides not matched to a gene: 3. CDR1 and CDR2 from the germline V gene are MDHEN and SYDVKM. This CDR3 spans 14 amino acids. CDR3 sequence reads: CASRQGGMNTEAFF. The DNA of the CDR3 is TGTGCCAGCAGACAGGGGGGGATGAACACTGAAGCTTTCTTT.